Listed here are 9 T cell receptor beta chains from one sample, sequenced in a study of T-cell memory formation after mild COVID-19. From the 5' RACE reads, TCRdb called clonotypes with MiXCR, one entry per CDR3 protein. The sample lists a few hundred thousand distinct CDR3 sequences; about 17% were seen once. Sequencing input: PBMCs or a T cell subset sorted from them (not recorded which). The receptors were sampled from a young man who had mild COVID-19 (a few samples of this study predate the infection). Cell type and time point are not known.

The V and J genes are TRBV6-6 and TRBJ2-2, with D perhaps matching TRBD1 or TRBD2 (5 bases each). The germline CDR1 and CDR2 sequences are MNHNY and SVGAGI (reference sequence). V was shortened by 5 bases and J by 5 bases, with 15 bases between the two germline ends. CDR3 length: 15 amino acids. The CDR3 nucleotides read TGTGCCAGCAGTACGTCCCCGAGGGGAACCGGGGAGCTGTTTTTT. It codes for CASSTSPRGTGELFF.

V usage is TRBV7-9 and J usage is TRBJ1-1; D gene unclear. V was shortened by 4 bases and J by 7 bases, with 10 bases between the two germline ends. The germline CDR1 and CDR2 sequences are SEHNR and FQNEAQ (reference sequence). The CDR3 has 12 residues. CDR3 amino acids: CASSSVGGEAFF. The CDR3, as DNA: TGTGCCAGCAGCTCGGTGGGTGGTGAAGCTTTCTTT. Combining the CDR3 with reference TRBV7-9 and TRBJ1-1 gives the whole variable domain DTGVSQNPRHKITKRGQNVTFRCDPISEHNRLYWYRQTLGQGPEFLTYFQNEAQLEKSRLLSDRFSAERPKGSFSTLEIQRTEQGDSAMYLCASSSVGGEAFFGQGTRLTVV.

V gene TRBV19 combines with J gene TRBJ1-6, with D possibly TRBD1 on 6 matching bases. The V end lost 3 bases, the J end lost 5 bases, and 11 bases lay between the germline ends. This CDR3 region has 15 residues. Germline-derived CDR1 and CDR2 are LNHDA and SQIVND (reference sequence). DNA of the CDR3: TGTGCCAGTAGTATTCAGACAGGAGATAATTCACCCCTCCACTTT. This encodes CASSIQTGDNSPLHF.

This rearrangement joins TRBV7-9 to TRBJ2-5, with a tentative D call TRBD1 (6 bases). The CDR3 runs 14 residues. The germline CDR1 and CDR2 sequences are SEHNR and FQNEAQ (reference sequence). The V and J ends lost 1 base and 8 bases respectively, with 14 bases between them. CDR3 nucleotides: TGTGCCAGCAGCTTAGTACAGGGCCGAGATACCCAGTACTTC. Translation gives CASSLVQGRDTQYF.

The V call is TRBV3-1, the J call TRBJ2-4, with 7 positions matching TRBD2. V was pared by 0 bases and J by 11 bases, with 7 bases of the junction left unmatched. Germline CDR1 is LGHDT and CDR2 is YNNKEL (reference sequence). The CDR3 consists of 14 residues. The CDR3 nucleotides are TGTGCCAGCAGCCAAGAGGGATCGGGACTACTTCAGTACTTC. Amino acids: CASSQEGSGLLQYF.

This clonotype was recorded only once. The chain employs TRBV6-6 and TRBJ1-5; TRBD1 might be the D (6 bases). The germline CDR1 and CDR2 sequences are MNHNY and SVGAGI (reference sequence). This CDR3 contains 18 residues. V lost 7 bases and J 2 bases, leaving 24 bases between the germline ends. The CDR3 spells CASISGEGGFVGNQPQHF. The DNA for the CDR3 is TGTGCCAGCATATCGGGGGAAGGGGGTTTCGTTGGCAATCAGCCCCAGCATTTT.

This CDR3 is CASSGTARETQYF. CDR3 bases: TGTGCCAGCAGTGGGACGGCTCGGGAGACCCAGTACTTC. The V and J genes are TRBV2 and TRBJ2-5; D unclear. The CDR3 is 13 residues long. V shed 4 bases and J shed 5 bases, with 11 bases lying between them. Looked up from germline, CDR1 is SNHLY and CDR2 is FYNNEI.

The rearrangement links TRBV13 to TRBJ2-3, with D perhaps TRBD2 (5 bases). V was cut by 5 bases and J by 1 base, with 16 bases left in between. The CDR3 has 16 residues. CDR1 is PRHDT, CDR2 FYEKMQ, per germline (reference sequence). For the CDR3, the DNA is TGTGCCAGCAGCCCCGGACTGGACCATCGCACAGATACGCAGTATTTT. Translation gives CASSPGLDHRTDTQYF.

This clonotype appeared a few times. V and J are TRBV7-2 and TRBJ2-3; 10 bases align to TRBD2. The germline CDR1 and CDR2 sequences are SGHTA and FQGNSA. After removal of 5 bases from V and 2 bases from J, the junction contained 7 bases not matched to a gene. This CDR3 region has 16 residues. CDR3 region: CASSLQAGGPTDTQYF. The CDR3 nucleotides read TGTGCCAGCAGCCTTCAAGCGGGGGGGCCCACAGATACGCAGTATTTT.